The rows below give T cell receptor beta chains drawn from one sample of a study of breast tumors, draining lymph nodes, adjacent tissues. TCRdb redid the calling of the multiplex PCR reads with MiXCR, one entry per CDR3 protein. The sample comprises 270,000 or so distinct CDR3 sequences, around 30% of which are singletons, and around 1% rests with the top ten. The material sequenced was axillary lymph node tissue. The origin of the receptors is a female donor with breast cancer. Some clones in this sample may be carry-over from other donors' samples. CDR3s include the opening cysteine and the closing phenylalanine or tryptophan. Fields, in order: J gene, clone size, V gene, D gene, CDR3 protein, CDR3 DNA. A D gene is named only where the DNA matches it firmly. For some rows the clone size is stated as once, few or many, or as a class when expanded; others skip it.

TRBJ2-7,many,TRBV11-3,TRBD1,CASSLEINGTANSYEQYF,TGTGCCAGCAGCTTAGAGATCAACGGGACAGCCAATTCCTACGAGCAGTACTTC
TRBJ2-1,many,TRBV5-1,NA,CASSTYKTRSSYNEQFF,TGCGCCAGCAGCACCTATAAGACGAGAAGCTCCTACAATGAGCAGTTCTTC
TRBJ1-4,many,TRBV19,TRBD1,CASRATGTGYEKLFF,TGTGCCAGTAGAGCGACCGGGACAGGCTATGAAAAACTGTTTTTT
TRBJ2-7,many,TRBV7-2,NA,CASSARTVAYEQYF,TGTGCCAGCAGCGCGCGGACAGTGGCCTACGAGCAGTACTTC
TRBJ2-1,NA,TRBV11-2,NA,CASSLYGGTYNEQFF,TGTGCCAGCAGCTTATACGGGGGCACCTACAATGAGCAGTTCTTC
TRBJ1-2,many,TRBV5-1,NA,CASSLQANGYTF,TGCGCCAGCAGCTTACAGGCGAATGGCTACACCTTC
TRBJ2-2,NA,TRBV10-3,NA,CASRDSLLSIGELFF,TGTGCCAGCAGGGACTCCTTACTTAGCATCGGGGAGCTGTTTTTT
TRBJ1-5,many,TRBV20-1,NA,CSARDRHQPQHF,TGCAGTGCTAGAGACAGACATCAGCCCCAGCATTTT
TRBJ1-4,NA,TRBV12-3/TRBV12-4,TRBD1,CASSRDRGEKLVF,TGTGCCAGCAGCCGCGACAGGGGAGAAAAACTGGTTTTT
TRBJ2-2,many,TRBV6-5,NA,CASMVGLGGTGELFF,TGTGCCAGCATGGTCGGGTTGGGGGGCACCGGGGAGCTGTTTTTT
TRBJ1-4,NA,TRBV10-3,NA,CAISTQTSNEKLFF,TGTGCCATCAGTACCCAGACCTCAAATGAAAAACTGTTTTTT
TRBJ1-5,many,TRBV20-1,NA,CSARDGGNQPQHF,TGCAGTGCTAGAGATGGAGGGAATCAGCCCCAGCATTTT
TRBJ2-7,many,TRBV2,NA,CASSVQGNEQYF,TGTGCCAGCAGTGTTCAGGGAAACGAGCAGTACTTC
TRBJ2-7,many,TRBV19,NA,CASSISGAIPYEQYF,TGTGCCAGTAGTATTTCGGGGGCTATACCCTACGAGCAGTACTTC
TRBJ2-1,many,TRBV11-3,NA,CASSLGRINNEQFF,TGTGCCAGCAGCTTAGGACGGATCAACAATGAGCAGTTCTTC
TRBJ2-3,many,TRBV10-1,TRBD2,CASRPQGLVHTDTQYF,TGCGCCAGCAGACCCCAGGGACTAGTCCACACAGATACGCAGTATTTT
TRBJ2-1,many,TRBV5-6,TRBD1,CASSSKDRMPYNEQFF,TGTGCCAGCAGCTCCAAGGACAGGATGCCATACAATGAGCAGTTCTTC
TRBJ2-1,NA,TRBV20-1,NA,CSARAIPDEQFF,TGCAGTGCTAGGGCGATTCCCGATGAGCAGTTCTTC
TRBJ2-1,many,TRBV6-1,NA,CASRTGFSYNEQFF,TGTGCCAGCAGAACAGGGTTTTCCTACAATGAGCAGTTCTTC
TRBJ1-5,many,TRBV27,NA,CASSNVVGQPQHF,TGTGCCAGCAGTAACGTCGTGGGGCAGCCCCAGCATTTT
TRBJ1-2,many,TRBV20-1,TRBD1,CSALQDRAHGYTF,TGCAGTGCCCTGCAGGACAGGGCCCATGGCTACACCTTC
TRBJ2-5,NA,TRBV6-5,TRBD2,CASSYLTSGEGTQYF,TGTGCCAGCAGTTACTTGACTAGCGGGGAGGGGACCCAGTACTTC
TRBJ1-6,many,TRBV19,NA,CASSIDRGGSSPLHF,TGTGCCAGTAGTATAGATCGAGGGGGTAGTTCACCCCTCCACTTT
TRBJ1-2,many,TRBV7-9,NA,CASSMVGLSYGYTF,TGTGCCAGCAGCATGGTTGGGCTGAGTTATGGCTACACCTTC
TRBJ2-2,many,TRBV2,NA,CASSGGATATGELFF,TGTGCCAGCAGTGGAGGGGCCACGGCGACCGGGGAGCTGTTTTTT
TRBJ2-3,many,TRBV2,TRBD2,CAIPLGGRDTDTQYF,TGTGCCATTCCCTTGGGCGGGAGGGACACAGATACGCAGTATTTT